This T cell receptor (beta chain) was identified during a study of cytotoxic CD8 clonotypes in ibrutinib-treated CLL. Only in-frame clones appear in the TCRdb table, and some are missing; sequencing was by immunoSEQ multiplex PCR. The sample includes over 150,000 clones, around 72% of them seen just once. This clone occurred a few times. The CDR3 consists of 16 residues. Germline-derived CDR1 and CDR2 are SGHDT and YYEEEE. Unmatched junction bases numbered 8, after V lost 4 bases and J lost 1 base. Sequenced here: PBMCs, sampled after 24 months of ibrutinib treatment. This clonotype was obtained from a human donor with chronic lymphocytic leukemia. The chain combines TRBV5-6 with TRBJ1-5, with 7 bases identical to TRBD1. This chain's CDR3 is CASSPRGGQSNQPQHF. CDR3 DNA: TGTGCCAGCAGCCCCCGTGGGGGACAGAGCAATCAGCCCCAGCATTTT.